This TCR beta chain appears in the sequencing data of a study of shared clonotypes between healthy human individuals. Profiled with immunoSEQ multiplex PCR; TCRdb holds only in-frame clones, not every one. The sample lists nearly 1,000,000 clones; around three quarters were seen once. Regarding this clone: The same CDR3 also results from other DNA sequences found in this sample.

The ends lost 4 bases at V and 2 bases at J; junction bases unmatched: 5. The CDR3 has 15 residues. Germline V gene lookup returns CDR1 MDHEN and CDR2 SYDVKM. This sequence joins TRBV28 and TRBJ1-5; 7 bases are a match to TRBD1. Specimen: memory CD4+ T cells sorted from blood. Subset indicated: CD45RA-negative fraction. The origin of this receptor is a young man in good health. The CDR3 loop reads CASSSTGTGNQPQHF. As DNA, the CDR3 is TGTGCCAGCAGTTCTACCGGGACAGGCAATCAGCCCCAGCATTTT. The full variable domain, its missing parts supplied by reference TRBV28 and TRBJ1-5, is DVKVTQSSRYLVKRTGEKVFLECVQDMDHENMFWYRQDPGLGLRLIYFSYDVKMKEKGDIPEGYSVSREKKERFSLILESASTNQTSMYLCASSSTGTGNQPQHFGDGTRLSIL.